The next 12 T cell receptor beta chains were all read from a single sample in a study of T cells in Graves' hyperthyroidism and ophthalmopathy (dated by TCRdb to between 2018 and 2021). Libraries were constructed by multiplex PCR. Sequencing was performed on an Illumina HiSeq 2000. TCR beta CDR3 regions were amplified from RNA transcripts. The first round of RT-PCR for the TCR CDR3 was performed with the HTBI primer set and the Qiagen OneStep RT-PCR kit. TCRdb passed the public sequencing reads through fastp at Q25 and MiXCR, retaining productive beta sequences. Here each entry gathers all rows of one CDR3 protein and keeps the most common genes and DNA. This sample lists a few hundred thousand distinct CDR3 sequences; approximately 23% were detected once. The ten most abundant clones make up roughly 49% of the sample. The sequenced material came from blood. These receptors came from a woman between 70 and 85 years old with Graves' ophthalmopathy.

The chain employs TRBV3-1 and TRBJ2-1; the match to TRBD2 covers 11 bases. V shed 3 bases, J shed 4 bases, and the junction held 2 bases outside the gene matches. The CDR3 totals 15 residues. Germline CDR1 reads LGHDT; CDR2 reads YNNKEL (reference sequence). CDR3 in DNA: TGTGCCAGCAGCCACCTAGCGGGAGGTTACAATGAGCAGTTCTTC. It yields the protein CASSHLAGGYNEQFF.

This clonotype was detected ten times or more. Here the CDR3 reads CSATQTGITEAFF. The DNA of the CDR3 is TGCAGTGCTACACAGACAGGGATAACTGAAGCTTTCTTT. The V gene is TRBV20-1, the J gene TRBJ1-1; 7 nucleotides agree with TRBD1. The CDR3 consists of 13 residues. The V gene end was trimmed by 4 bases and the J gene end by 5 bases; junction bases not matched to a gene: 7. Germline V gene sequence: CDR1 DFQATT, CDR2 SNEGSKA (reference sequence).

The rearrangement joins TRBV24-1 to TRBJ2-1; weak D call: TRBD2 (5 bases). With 8 bases removed from V and 9 bases from J, the gap between germline ends came to 22 bases. The CDR3 has 15 residues. Germline V gene sequence: CDR1 KGHDR, CDR2 SFDVKD. The chain's CDR3 is CATTGGSEAYSEQFF. The CDR3 DNA is TGTGCCACCACGGGTGGGAGCGAGGCGTATAGTGAGCAGTTCTTC.

This clonotype has only a few counts. The gene calls are TRBV5-1 and TRBJ2-3; D call uncertain. Germline values: CDR1 SGHRS, CDR2 YFSETQ. CDR3 size: 13 residues. The germline V and J ends were trimmed by 0 bases and 5 bases, with 7 bases remaining between them. CDR3 residues: CASSLDTVDTQYF. CDR3 bases: TGCGCCAGCAGCTTGGATACCGTAGATACGCAGTATTTT.

This sequence joins TRBV20-1 and TRBJ2-2, with 8 positions matching TRBD2. The germline CDR1 and CDR2 sequences are DFQATT and SNEGSKA (reference sequence). With V trimmed by 3 bases and J by 6 bases, 6 bases remained unmatched. This CDR3 spans 14 amino acids. CDR3 DNA sequence: TGCAGTGCTAGTTGGGCTAGCGGGTCCGGGGAGCTGTTTTTT. Encoded protein: CSASWASGSGELFF.

In this sample, this clonotype turned up a few times. The gene calls are TRBV5-4 and TRBJ2-7; D gene ambiguous. Trimming removed 0 bases at V and 6 bases at J, with 13 bases between. Per germline, CDR1 SGHNT and CDR2 YYREEE (reference sequence). This CDR3 has 14 residues. Written as DNA, the CDR3 is TGTGCCAGCAGCTTGGACGGAAGGGCTAGCGAGCAGTACTTC. Its protein is CASSLDGRASEQYF.

This clonotype was observed a few times. The genes are TRBV6-1 and TRBJ2-5; D tentatively reads TRBD1 or TRBD2 (5 bases each). This CDR3 spans 16 amino acids. The V gene's germline CDR1 is MNHNS and CDR2 SASEGT. Trimming took off 8 bases at V and 2 bases at J, with 21 bases between the two ends. In nucleotides, the CDR3 is TGTGCCAGCCTTGGGACCCTAACGCCCTTTCAAGAGACCCAGTACTTC. Amino acids: CASLGTLTPFQETQYF.

About this clonotype: A much larger clonotype is one base distant, so this may be a read error. The chain uses TRBV15 and TRBJ2-7, with 9 bases identical to TRBD2. V lost 0 bases, J lost 5 bases, and 11 bases stayed unmatched. In germline, CDR1 is LNHNV, CDR2 YYDKDF (reference sequence). The CDR3 loop spans 17 amino acids. The CDR3 protein is CATSRDQRLAGTDEQYF. The CDR3 bases are TGTGCCACCAGCAGAGATCAAAGGCTAGCGGGGACCGACGAGCAGTACTTC.

This clonotype was counted at least ten times. The V call is TRBV7-2, the J call TRBJ1-1, with TRBD1 matching 7 bases. V was clipped by 1 base and J by 2 bases; unmatched bases: 4. CDR1 and CDR2 from the germline V gene are SGHTA and FQGNSA. The CDR3 consists of 15 residues. CDR3 sequence reads: CASSLEQGINTEAFF. CDR3 in DNA: TGTGCCAGCAGCTTAGAACAGGGGATAAACACTGAAGCTTTCTTT.

The V and J genes are TRBV5-1 and TRBJ2-5; 8 bases are shared with TRBD2. From germline, CDR1 is SGHRS and CDR2 YFSETQ. The CDR3 loop spans 18 amino acids. V lost 2 bases and J lost 7; bases outside the gene matches: 19. CDR3 bases: TGCGCCAGCAGCTTTGGAGATTTGGCTAGCGGGCCGAGGGTGACCCAGTACTTC. Its protein is CASSFGDLASGPRVTQYF.

At least ten counts were recorded for this clonotype. The rearrangement links TRBV5-1 to TRBJ1-1; 7 bases match TRBD1. The V and J ends lost 3 bases and 3 bases, in that order; junction bases with no gene match: 5. The CDR3 consists of 14 residues. Germline CDR1 is SGHRS and CDR2 is YFSETQ. The CDR3 is CASSSFGTDTEAFF. The CDR3 nucleotides are TGCGCCAGCAGCTCTTTCGGGACAGACACTGAAGCTTTCTTT. Drawing the rest from reference TRBV5-1 and TRBJ1-1, the complete variable domain is KAGVTQTPRYLIKTRGQQVTLSCSPISGHRSVSWYQQTPGQGLQFLFEYFSETQRNKGNFPGRFSGRQFSNSRSEMNVSTLELGDSALYLCASSSFGTDTEAFFGQGTRLTVV.

This clonotype was observed a handful of times. This chain uses TRBV27 with TRBJ2-7; a possible D gene is TRBD1 (6 bases). V gave up 3 bases and J gave up 3 bases, with 12 bases separating them. CDR1 is MNHEY, CDR2 SMNVEV, per germline (reference sequence). The CDR3 is made up of 14 amino acids. CDR3: CASSFRAGDYEQYF. For the CDR3, the DNA is TGTGCCAGCAGTTTCAGGGCAGGGGACTACGAGCAGTACTTC.